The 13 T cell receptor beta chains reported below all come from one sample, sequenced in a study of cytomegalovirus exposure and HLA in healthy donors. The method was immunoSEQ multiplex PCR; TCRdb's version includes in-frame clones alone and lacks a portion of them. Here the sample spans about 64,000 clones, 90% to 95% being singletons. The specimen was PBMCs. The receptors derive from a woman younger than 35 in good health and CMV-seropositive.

In DNA, the CDR3 is TGTGCCAGCAGCAAGGGACAGGAGATGGCAAATCAGCCCCAGCATTTT. Translation gives CASSKGQEMANQPQHF. J is TRBJ1-5 and V is TRBV7-8, with 8 bases fitting TRBD1. V dropped 5 bases and J dropped 4; count of bases not matched to a gene: 10. CDR1 is SGHVS and CDR2 is FQNEAQ in the germline V gene. This CDR3 region has 16 residues.

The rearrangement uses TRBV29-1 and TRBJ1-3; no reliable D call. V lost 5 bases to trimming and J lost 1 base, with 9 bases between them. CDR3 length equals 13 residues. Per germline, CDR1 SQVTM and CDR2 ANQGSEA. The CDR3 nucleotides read TGCAGCGTTTTGGTGCAGTCTGGAAACACCATATATTTT. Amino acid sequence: CSVLVQSGNTIYF.

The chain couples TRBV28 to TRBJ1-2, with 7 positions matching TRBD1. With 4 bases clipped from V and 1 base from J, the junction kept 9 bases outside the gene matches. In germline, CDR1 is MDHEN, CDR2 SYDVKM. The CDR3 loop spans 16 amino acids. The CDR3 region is CASSSLRQGGNYGYTF. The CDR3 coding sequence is TGTGCCAGCAGTTCCCTGCGACAGGGCGGTAACTATGGCTACACCTTC.

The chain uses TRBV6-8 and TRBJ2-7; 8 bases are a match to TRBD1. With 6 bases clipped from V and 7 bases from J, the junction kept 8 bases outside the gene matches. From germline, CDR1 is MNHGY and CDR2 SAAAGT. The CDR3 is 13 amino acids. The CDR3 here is CASRCQGAGEQYF. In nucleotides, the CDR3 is TGTGCCAGCAGATGCCAGGGGGCTGGAGAGCAGTACTTC.

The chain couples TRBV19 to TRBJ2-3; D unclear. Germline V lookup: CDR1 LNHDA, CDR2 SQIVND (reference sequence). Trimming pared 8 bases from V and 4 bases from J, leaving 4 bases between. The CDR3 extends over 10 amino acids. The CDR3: CASGPDTQYF. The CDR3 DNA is TGTGCCAGTGGCCCAGATACGCAGTATTTT.

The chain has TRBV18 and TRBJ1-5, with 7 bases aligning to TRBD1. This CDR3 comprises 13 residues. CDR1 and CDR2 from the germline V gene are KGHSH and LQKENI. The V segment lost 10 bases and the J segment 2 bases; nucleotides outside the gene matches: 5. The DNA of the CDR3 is TGTGCCACCACGACAGGGCGCAATCAGCCCCAGCATTTT. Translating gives CATTTGRNQPQHF.

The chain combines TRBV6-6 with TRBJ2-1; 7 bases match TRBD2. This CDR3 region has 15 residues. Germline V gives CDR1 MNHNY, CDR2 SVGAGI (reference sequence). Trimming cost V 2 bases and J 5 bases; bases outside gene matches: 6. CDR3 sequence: CASSYRASGDNEQFF. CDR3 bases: TGTGCCAGCAGTTACCGGGCTAGCGGTGACAATGAGCAGTTCTTC.

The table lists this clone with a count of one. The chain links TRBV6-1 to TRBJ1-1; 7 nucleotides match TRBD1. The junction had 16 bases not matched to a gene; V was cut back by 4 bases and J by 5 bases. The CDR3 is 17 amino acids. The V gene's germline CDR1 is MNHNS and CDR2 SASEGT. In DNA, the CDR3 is TGTGCCAGCAGTGTTGACAGGGTAGGCGAATTGGGGACTGAAGCTTTCTTT. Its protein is CASSVDRVGELGTEAFF.

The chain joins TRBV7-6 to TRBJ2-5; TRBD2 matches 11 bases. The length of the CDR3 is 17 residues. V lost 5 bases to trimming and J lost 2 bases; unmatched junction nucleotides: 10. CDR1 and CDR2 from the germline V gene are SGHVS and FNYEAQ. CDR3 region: CASSNHPGLAAQETQYF. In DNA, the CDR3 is TGTGCCAGCAGCAATCATCCGGGACTAGCGGCGCAAGAGACCCAGTACTTC. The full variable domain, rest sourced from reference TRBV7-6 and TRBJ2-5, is GAGVSQSPRYKVTKRGQDVALRCDPISGHVSLYWYRQALGQGPEFLTYFNYEAQQDKSGLPNDRFSAERPEGSISTLTIQRTEQRDSAMYRCASSNHPGLAAQETQYFGPGTRLLVL.

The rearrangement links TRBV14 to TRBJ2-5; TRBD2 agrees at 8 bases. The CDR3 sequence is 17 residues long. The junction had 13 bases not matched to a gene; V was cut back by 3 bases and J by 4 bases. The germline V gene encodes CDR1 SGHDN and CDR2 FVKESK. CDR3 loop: CASSQRAGAGYVETQYF. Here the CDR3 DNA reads TGTGCCAGCAGCCAGAGAGCGGGAGCAGGCTATGTAGAGACCCAGTACTTC.

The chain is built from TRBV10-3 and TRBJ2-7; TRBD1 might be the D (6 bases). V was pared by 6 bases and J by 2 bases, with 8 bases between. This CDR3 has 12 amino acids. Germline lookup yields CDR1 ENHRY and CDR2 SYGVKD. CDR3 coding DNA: TGTGCCATCAGAGGACAGCCCTACGAGCAGTACTTC. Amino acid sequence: CAIRGQPYEQYF.

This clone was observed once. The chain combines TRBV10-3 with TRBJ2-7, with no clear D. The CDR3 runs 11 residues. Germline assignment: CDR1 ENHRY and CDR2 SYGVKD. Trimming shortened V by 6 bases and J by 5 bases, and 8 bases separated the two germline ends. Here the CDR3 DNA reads TGTGCCATCAGGGAGCGAGACGAGCAGTACTTC. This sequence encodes CAIRERDEQYF.

This CDR3 reads CASSQDQGAGANVLTF. The DNA of the CDR3 is TGCGCCAGCAGCCAAGATCAGGGGGCGGGGGCCAACGTCCTGACTTTC. The genes are TRBV4-1 and TRBJ2-6; 8 nucleotides agree with TRBD1. Germline assignment: CDR1 MGHRA and CDR2 YSYEKL. The CDR3 loop spans 16 amino acids. The V gene end was trimmed by 0 bases and the J gene end by 4 bases; junction bases not matched to a gene: 2.